Below, 22 T cell receptor beta chains from the same sample are listed, as sequenced in a study of T cells in Graves' hyperthyroidism and ophthalmopathy (dated by TCRdb to the late 2010s). The protocol used for the library was multiplex PCR. TCRdb names Illumina HiSeq 2000 as the instrument used. The TCR beta CDR3 regions were amplified from RNA transcripts. The TCR CDR3 was subjected to a first round of RT-PCR using the HTBI primer set and the Qiagen OneStep RT-PCR kit. TCRdb handled the public reads itself, with Q25 trimming in fastp and clone calling in MiXCR, and kept productive beta chains. Entries that share a CDR3 protein sequence are merged under the most common genes and DNA. This sample is represented by hundreds of thousands of distinct CDR3 sequences; over 35% of them were singletons. Together, the top ten hold over 8% of the sample. What was sequenced was blood. These receptors were obtained from a man aged 18-30 years with Graves' hyperthyroidism.

This CDR3 is CASSLQEFNSPLHF. DNA for the CDR3: TGTGCCAGCAGCCTTCAGGAGTTTAATTCACCCCTCCACTTT. The chain employs TRBV4-2 and TRBJ1-6; the D is unclear. Trimming stripped 4 bases from V and 6 bases from J, with 10 bases between. The CDR3 has 14 residues. From germline, CDR1 is LGHNA and CDR2 YNFKEQ.

The genes are TRBV10-3 and TRBJ1-5; D is perhaps TRBD1 (6 bases). V was cut by 10 bases and J by 1 base, with 14 bases left in between. Per germline, CDR1 ENHRY and CDR2 SYGVKD. The CDR3 totals 14 residues. This CDR3 is CASRRGMSNQPQHF. The DNA of the CDR3 is TGTGCCAGCCGGAGGGGGATGAGCAATCAGCCCCAGCATTTT.

This clonotype was seen only a few times. V and J are TRBV2 and TRBJ2-3; possibly TRBD1 or TRBD2 for D (6 bases each). Germline-derived CDR1 and CDR2 are SNHLY and FYNNEI. Between the trimmed V and J ends, which lost 6 bases and 5 bases, there was a span of 15 bases. The CDR3 spans 14 residues. CDR3 sequence reads: CASRMGGAGDTQYF. The CDR3 DNA follows: TGTGCCAGCAGGATGGGGGGCGCGGGAGATACGCAGTATTTT. Looking up the rest from reference TRBV2 and TRBJ2-3 gives the full variable domain: EPEVTQTPSHQVTQMGQEVILRCVPISNHLYFYWYRQILGQKVEFLVSFYNNEISEKSEIFDDQFSVERPDGSNFTLKIRSTKLEDSAMYFCASRMGGAGDTQYFGPGTRLTVL.

In this sample, this clonotype turned up many times. V is TRBV20-1 and J is TRBJ1-1, with D perhaps TRBD1 (6 bases). In germline, CDR1 is DFQATT, CDR2 SNEGSKA (reference sequence). With 3 bases removed from V and 3 bases from J, the gap between germline ends came to 8 bases. CDR3 size: 12 residues. CDR3 in DNA: TGCAGTGCTAGGAGGGGGGACACTGAAGCTTTCTTT. Translated, it gives CSARRGDTEAFF.

This rearrangement joins TRBV5-5 to TRBJ2-3; D is possibly TRBD1 (7 bases). This CDR3 contains 13 residues. Germline values: CDR1 SGHKS, CDR2 YYEKEE (reference sequence). V lost 5 bases and J 3 bases, leaving 10 bases between the germline ends. The CDR3 loop is CASSSGGTDTQYF. The CDR3 region has the DNA TGTGCCAGCAGTTCAGGGGGGACAGATACGCAGTATTTT.

The V call is TRBV7-3, the J call TRBJ2-7; D gene uncertain. V was trimmed by 3 bases and J by 7 bases, leaving 13 bases between them. The germline V gene has CDR1 SGHTA and CDR2 FQGTGA. This CDR3 is built from 13 residues. CDR3 in DNA: TGTGCCAGCAGCTTGAACTCAATTAATGAGCAGTACTTC. Translation gives CASSLNSINEQYF.

The chain joins TRBV9 to TRBJ2-5; 11 bases line up with TRBD1. Germline V lookup: CDR1 SGDLS, CDR2 YYNGEE. J was trimmed by 2 bases and V by 4 bases; bases with no gene match: 7. The CDR3 extends over 16 amino acids. The CDR3 bases are TGTGCCAGCAGCTCCAACCGGGACAGGGGGCAAGAGACCCAGTACTTC. Translating it yields CASSSNRDRGQETQYF.

The gene calls are TRBV29-1 and TRBJ2-6, with no clear D. The ends were cut back, 6 bases at V and 4 bases at J, with 7 bases in the middle. This CDR3 has 12 residues. Per germline, CDR1 SQVTM and CDR2 ANQGSEA. CDR3 nucleotides: TGCAGCGTCATTACAGGGGCCAACGTCCTGACTTTC. Its translation is CSVITGANVLTF.

This clonotype came up many times. V is TRBV2 and J is TRBJ1-6, with TRBD1 matching over 9 bases. The CDR3 loop spans 17 amino acids. Looked up from germline, CDR1 is SNHLY and CDR2 is FYNNEI. J was trimmed by 6 bases and V by 7 bases; bases with no gene match: 13. CDR3: CASTPKRTGEFNSPLHF. The CDR3 DNA is TGTGCCAGCACCCCAAAAAGGACAGGGGAATTTAATTCACCCCTCCACTTT.

This clonotype turned up a few times. The chain employs TRBV6-5 and TRBJ1-2; TRBD1 agrees at 11 bases. The CDR3 loop spans 14 amino acids. Germline V gene data show CDR1 as MNHEY and CDR2 as SVGAGI. The ends lost 2 bases at V and 8 bases at J; junction bases unmatched: 4. Written as DNA, the CDR3 is TGTGCCAGCAGTTACCCGGGACAGGGGGACGGCTACACCTTC. Translating gives CASSYPGQGDGYTF.

This clonotype was seen at least ten times. The V gene is TRBV29-1, the J gene TRBJ1-2, with unresolved D. The CDR3 loop spans 14 amino acids. V lost 3 bases and J lost 0, with 11 bases in between. Germline-derived CDR1 and CDR2 are SQVTM and ANQGSEA. The DNA of the CDR3 is TGCAGCGTTGAGAGACTGGGATCTAACTATGGCTACACCTTC. Translation: CSVERLGSNYGYTF.

This clonotype has just one count. The V gene is TRBV7-9, the J gene TRBJ2-5; D ambiguous. The CDR3 runs 15 residues. Germline CDR1 and CDR2: SEHNR and FQNEAQ (reference sequence). V lost 5 bases and J lost 3, with 16 bases in between. Written as DNA, the CDR3 is TGTGCCAGCAGCCCCGGACGAAGGAGAGAAGAGACCCAGTACTTC. Protein: CASSPGRRREETQYF.

J is TRBJ2-1 and V is TRBV7-3, with a weak D call TRBD2 (6 bases). Trimming removed 6 bases at V and 8 bases at J, with 11 bases between. Germline lookup yields CDR1 SGHTA and CDR2 FQGTGA. This CDR3 is built from 12 residues. The chain's CDR3 is CASRGTGDEQFF. The CDR3, as DNA: TGTGCCAGCAGGGGGACTGGAGATGAGCAGTTCTTC.

On this clonotype itself: A much larger clone differs by one base, so this may be a read error. This chain links TRBV20-1 with TRBJ1-1; D call uncertain. CDR1 is DFQATT and CDR2 is SNEGSKA in the germline V gene (reference sequence). V gave up 1 base and J gave up 4 bases, with 13 bases separating them. The CDR3 is 14 amino acids. CDR3 sequence reads: CSARVNYGVTEAFF. The CDR3 DNA reads as TGCAGTGCTAGAGTTAACTATGGGGTCACTGAAGCTTTCTTT.

This clonotype was counted between two and nine times. The genes are TRBV7-9 and TRBJ1-2; D is uncertain. The germline V and J ends were trimmed by 4 bases and 2 bases, with 14 bases remaining between them. The germline CDR1 and CDR2 sequences are SEHNR and FQNEAQ (reference sequence). This CDR3 contains 15 residues. The CDR3 bases are TGTGCCAGCAGCTCCTCTTTGGAGAGAAACTATGGCTACACCTTC. It codes for CASSSSLERNYGYTF.

J is TRBJ2-7 and V is TRBV29-1; D perhaps matches TRBD1 (5 bases). The CDR3 length is 14 residues. CDR1 is SQVTM and CDR2 is ANQGSEA in the germline V gene. The germline V and J ends were trimmed by 4 bases and 1 base, with 14 bases remaining between them. The CDR3 DNA reads TGCAGCGTTGGCTTTAAGGGGTATTCCTACGAGCAGTACTTC. It specifies CSVGFKGYSYEQYF.

This clonotype was recorded at least ten times. CDR3 sequence: CSVEETGGNAYEQYF. The CDR3 coding sequence is TGCAGCGTTGAGGAAACAGGGGGAAATGCCTACGAGCAGTACTTC. The chain employs TRBV29-1 and TRBJ2-7, with TRBD1 matching 8 bases. CDR1 is SQVTM and CDR2 is ANQGSEA in the germline V gene. This CDR3 contains 15 residues. Trimming took 3 bases from V and 2 from J; bases not matched to a gene: 9.

This chain joins TRBV5-1 and TRBJ2-5; TRBD1 matches at 10 bases. J gave up 5 bases and V 0 bases, and 10 bases lay outside the gene matches. The CDR3 length is 17 residues. The germline CDR1 and CDR2 sequences are SGHRS and YFSETQ. The CDR3 spells CASSLASGQGLSETQYF. Written as DNA, the CDR3 is TGCGCCAGCAGCTTGGCCTCGGGACAGGGGCTTTCGGAGACCCAGTACTTC.

The rearrangement links TRBV2 to TRBJ2-3; D is uncertain. Trimming left V 3 bases short and J 2 bases short, with 12 bases between. CDR1 is SNHLY, CDR2 FYNNEI, per germline. The CDR3 is 15 amino acids. The CDR3 loop is CASSEGNGFTDTQYF. The CDR3 bases are TGTGCCAGCAGTGAGGGGAACGGGTTCACAGATACGCAGTATTTT.

This chain joins TRBV7-8 and TRBJ2-7; 7 nucleotides align to TRBD2. Germline V gene lookup returns CDR1 SGHVS and CDR2 FQNEAQ. With V trimmed by 5 bases and J by 3 bases, 10 bases remained unmatched. This CDR3 is built from 15 residues. CDR3 in amino acids: CASSLSGKRNYEQYF. As DNA, the CDR3 is TGTGCCAGCAGCCTAAGCGGGAAGCGTAACTACGAGCAGTACTTC.

The chain employs TRBV6-5 and TRBJ2-7, with 10 bases identical to TRBD1. V shed 2 bases and J 9 bases; nucleotides not matched to a gene: 4. This CDR3 comprises 13 residues. Germline CDR1 and CDR2: MNHEY and SVGAGI. In DNA form, the CDR3 reads TGTGCCAGCAGTTACCGGACAGGGGGAGGGCAGTACTTC. It specifies CASSYRTGGGQYF.

The chain links TRBV7-2 to TRBJ1-5; D not certain. Per the germline V gene, CDR1 is SGHTA and CDR2 is FQGNSA. V lost 5 bases and J 5 bases, leaving 13 bases between the germline ends. The CDR3 covers 14 residues. The CDR3 reads CASSQDRRYQPQHF. The CDR3, as DNA: TGTGCCAGCAGCCAAGATAGGAGATATCAGCCCCAGCATTTT.